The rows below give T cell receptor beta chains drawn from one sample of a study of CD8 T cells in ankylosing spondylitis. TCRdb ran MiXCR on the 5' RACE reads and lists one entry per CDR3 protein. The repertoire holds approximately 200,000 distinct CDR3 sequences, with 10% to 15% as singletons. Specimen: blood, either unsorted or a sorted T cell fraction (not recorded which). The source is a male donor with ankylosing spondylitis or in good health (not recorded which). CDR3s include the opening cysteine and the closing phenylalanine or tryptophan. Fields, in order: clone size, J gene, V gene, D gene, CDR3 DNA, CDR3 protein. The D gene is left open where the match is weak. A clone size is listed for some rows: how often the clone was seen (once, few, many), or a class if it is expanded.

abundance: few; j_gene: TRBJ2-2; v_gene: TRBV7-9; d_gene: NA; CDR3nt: TGTGCCAGCAGATCCGAGGGGGCCGGGGAGCTGTTTTTT; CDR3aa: CASRSEGAGELFF
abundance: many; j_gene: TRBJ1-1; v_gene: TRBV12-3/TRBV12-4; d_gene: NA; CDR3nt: TGTGCCAGCAGTTTCCAGGGGCTAATGAACACTGAAGCTTTCTTT; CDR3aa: CASSFQGLMNTEAFF
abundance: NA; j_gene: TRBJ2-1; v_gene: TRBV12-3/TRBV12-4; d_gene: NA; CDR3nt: TGTGCCAGCAGCTCTAACCCTGAGCAGTTCTTC; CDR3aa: CASSSNPEQFF
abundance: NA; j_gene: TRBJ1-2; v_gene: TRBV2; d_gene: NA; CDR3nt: TGTGCCAGCAGTGACTACCAGGGCAACTATGGCTACACCTTC; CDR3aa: CASSDYQGNYGYTF
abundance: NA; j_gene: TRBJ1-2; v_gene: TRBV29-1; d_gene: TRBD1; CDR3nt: TGCAGCGTTGAAGGGAGGGGACAGGGAGGTTACGGCTACACCTTC; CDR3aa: CSVEGRGQGGYGYTF
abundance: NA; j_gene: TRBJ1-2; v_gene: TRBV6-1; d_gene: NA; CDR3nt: TGTGCCAGCAGCCGCAGAAAGGCGGGCCCTCCGAGTGGCTACACCTTC; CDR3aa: CASSRRKAGPPSGYTF
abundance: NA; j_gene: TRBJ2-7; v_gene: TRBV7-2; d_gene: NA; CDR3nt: TGTGCCAGCAGCTTAGCTGGGGGAGGACCCTACGAGCAGTACTTC; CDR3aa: CASSLAGGGPYEQYF
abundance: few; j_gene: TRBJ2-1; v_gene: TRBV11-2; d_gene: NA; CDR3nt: TGTGCCAGCAGCTTAGCAGGGGGGGGGATTGGTCAGGATGAGCAGTTCTTC; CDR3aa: CASSLAGGGIGQDEQFF
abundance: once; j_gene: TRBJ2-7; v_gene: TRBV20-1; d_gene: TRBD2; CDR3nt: TGCAGTGCTACCGCCTTAGCGGGGGCTTCCTCCTACGAGCAGTACTTC; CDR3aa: CSATALAGASSYEQYF
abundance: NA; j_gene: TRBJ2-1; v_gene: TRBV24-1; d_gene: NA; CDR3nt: TGTGCCACCAGTGACCCTCGGTTCCGCGAGCAGTTCTTC; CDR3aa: CATSDPRFREQFF
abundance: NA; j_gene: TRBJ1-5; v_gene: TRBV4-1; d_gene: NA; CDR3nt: TGCGCCAGCAGCCAAAGGGTTTCCAATCAGCCCCAGCATTTT; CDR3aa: CASSQRVSNQPQHF
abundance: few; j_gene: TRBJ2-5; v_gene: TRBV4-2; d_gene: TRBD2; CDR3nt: TGTGCCAGCAGCCAAGAAACTTGGGGTAGCGGGGGGCCGGGGGCAGAGACCCAGTACTTC; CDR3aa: CASSQETWGSGGPGAETQYF
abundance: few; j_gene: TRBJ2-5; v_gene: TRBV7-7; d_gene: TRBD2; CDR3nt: TGTGCCAGCAAGCGAATCGGGGGGGAGACCCAGTACTTC; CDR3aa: CASKRIGGETQYF
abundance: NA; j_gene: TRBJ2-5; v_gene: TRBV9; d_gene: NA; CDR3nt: TGTGCCAGCAGCGTAGTGCCAGGGCAAGAGACCCAGTACTTC; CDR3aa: CASSVVPGQETQYF
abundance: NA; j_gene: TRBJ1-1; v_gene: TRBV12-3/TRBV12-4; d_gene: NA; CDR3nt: TGTGCCAGCAGTTTGAATGGGGCGGGGAACACTGAAGCTTTCTTT; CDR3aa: CASSLNGAGNTEAFF
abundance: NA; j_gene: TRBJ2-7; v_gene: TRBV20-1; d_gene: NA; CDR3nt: TGCAGTGCCGCCGAGGGAGGTCCCTACGAGCAGTACTTC; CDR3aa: CSAAEGGPYEQYF
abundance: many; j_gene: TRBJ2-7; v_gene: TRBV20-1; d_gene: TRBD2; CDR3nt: TGCAGTGCTAGGGGACTAGCGGCCGTCTACGAGCAGTACTTC; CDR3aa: CSARGLAAVYEQYF
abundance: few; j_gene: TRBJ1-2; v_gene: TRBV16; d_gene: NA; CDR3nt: TGTGCCAGCAGCCCCGGACGCGGGGGGGGCTACACCTTC; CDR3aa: CASSPGRGGGYTF
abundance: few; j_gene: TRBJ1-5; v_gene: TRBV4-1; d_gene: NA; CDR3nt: TGCGCCAGCAGCCAAGACGGGGGTTCGGATCAGCCCCAGCATTTT; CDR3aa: CASSQDGGSDQPQHF
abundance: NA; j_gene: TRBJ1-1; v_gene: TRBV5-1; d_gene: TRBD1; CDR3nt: TGCGCCAGCAGCTACGAAGGACAGGGTGGCACTGAAGCTTTCTTT; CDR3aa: CASSYEGQGGTEAFF
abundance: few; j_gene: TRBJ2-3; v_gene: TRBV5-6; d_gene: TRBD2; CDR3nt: TGTGCCAGCAGCGGGGAAGGACTAGTTGGCGATACGCAGTATTTT; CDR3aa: CASSGEGLVGDTQYF
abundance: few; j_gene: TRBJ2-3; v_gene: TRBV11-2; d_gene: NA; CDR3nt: TGTGCCAGCAGCTTAGCCAGTCGAAGCACAGATACGCAGTATTTT; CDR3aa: CASSLASRSTDTQYF
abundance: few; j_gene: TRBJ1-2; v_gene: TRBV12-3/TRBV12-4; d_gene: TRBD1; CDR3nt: TGTGCCAGCAGCCGTCTACAGGGGTATGGCTATGGCTACACCTTC; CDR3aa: CASSRLQGYGYGYTF
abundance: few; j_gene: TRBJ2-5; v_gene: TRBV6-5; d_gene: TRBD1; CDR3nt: TGTGCCAGCAGTAACCTCGGGACAGAAGAGACCCAGTACTTC; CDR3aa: CASSNLGTEETQYF
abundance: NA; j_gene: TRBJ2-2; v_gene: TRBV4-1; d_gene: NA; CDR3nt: TGCGCCAGCAGCCAAGTACCGGAAGAGGGCGGGGGGGAGCTGTTTTTT; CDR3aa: CASSQVPEEGGGELFF
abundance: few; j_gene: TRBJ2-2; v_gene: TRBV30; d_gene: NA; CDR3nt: TGTGCCTGGTTGGGGCCATGGGGCGGCGGGGAGCTGTTTTTT; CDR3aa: CAWLGPWGGGELFF
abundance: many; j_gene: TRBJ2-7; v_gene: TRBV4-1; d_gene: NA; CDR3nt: TGCGCCAGCAGCCAAGATGCAGGGGCCTCCTACGAGCAGTACTTC; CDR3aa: CASSQDAGASYEQYF
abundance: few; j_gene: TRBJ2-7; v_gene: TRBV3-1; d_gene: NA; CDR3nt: TGTGCCAGCAGCCAAGATGGTGGGGGGGCAGAGCAGTACTTC; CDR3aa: CASSQDGGGAEQYF
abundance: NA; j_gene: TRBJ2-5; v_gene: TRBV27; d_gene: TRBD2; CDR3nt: TGTGCCAGCAGTCCCCGGACTAGCGGGGAATACTCACAAGAGACCCAGTACTTC; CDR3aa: CASSPRTSGEYSQETQYF
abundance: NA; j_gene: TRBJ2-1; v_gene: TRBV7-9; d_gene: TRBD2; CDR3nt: TGTGCCAGCAGCTTACTAGTGGCGGGGGGGCCTCAGCAGTTCTTC; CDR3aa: CASSLLVAGGPQQFF
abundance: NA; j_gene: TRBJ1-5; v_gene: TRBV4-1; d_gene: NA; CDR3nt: TGCGCCAGCAGCCAAGAGAGATGGGCAAGCAATCAGCCCCAGCATTTT; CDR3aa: CASSQERWASNQPQHF
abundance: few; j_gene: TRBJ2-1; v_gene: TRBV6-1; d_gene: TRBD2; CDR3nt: TGTGCCAGCAGGGGTTGGGCGGGGGGCCAGCGTAGGACCTACAATGAGCAGTTCTTC; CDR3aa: CASRGWAGGQRRTYNEQFF
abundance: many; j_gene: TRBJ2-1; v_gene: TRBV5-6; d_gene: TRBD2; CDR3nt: TGTGCCAGCAGCTTCGGGACTAGTGGCGAGCAGTTCTTC; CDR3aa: CASSFGTSGEQFF
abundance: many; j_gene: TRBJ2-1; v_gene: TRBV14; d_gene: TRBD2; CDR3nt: TGTGCCAGCAGCCAAGATCCCAGCGGGAAGCCCTACAATGAGCAGTTCTTC; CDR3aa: CASSQDPSGKPYNEQFF
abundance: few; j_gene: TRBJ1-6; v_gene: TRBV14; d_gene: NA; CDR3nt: TGTGCCAGCAGCCAAGATCGGGCAGTCCTCTCGGCCCTCCACTTT; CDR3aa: CASSQDRAVLSALHF
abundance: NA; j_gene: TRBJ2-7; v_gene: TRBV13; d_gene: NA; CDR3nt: TGTGCCAGCAGCTATTCAGACAGGACCTACGAGCAGTACTTC; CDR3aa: CASSYSDRTYEQYF
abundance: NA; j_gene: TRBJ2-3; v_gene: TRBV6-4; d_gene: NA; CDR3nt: TGTGCCAGCAGTGACGGAGAAGATACGCAGTATTTT; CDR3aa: CASSDGEDTQYF
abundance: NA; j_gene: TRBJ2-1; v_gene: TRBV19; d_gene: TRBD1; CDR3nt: TGTGCCAGTAGTATAGTCCAGGGGGCGCTAAATGAGCAGTTCTTC; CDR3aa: CASSIVQGALNEQFF
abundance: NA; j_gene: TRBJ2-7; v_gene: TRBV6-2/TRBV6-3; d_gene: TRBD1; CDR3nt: TGTGCCAGCAGACCACAGGGGGGAGTATCCTACGAGCAGTACTTC; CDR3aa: CASRPQGGVSYEQYF
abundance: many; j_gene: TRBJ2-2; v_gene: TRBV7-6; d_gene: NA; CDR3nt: TGTGCCAGCAGCTCGGGACGTTCGAACACCGGGGAGCTGTTTTTT; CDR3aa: CASSSGRSNTGELFF
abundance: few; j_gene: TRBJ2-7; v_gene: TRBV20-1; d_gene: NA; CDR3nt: TGCAGTGCTAGAGGAGAGCCGAGCTACGAGCAGTACTTC; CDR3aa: CSARGEPSYEQYF
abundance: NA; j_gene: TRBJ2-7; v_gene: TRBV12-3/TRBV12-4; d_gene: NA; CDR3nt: TGTGCCAGCAGTTTACAGGGACCTCCCTCGAGAGAGAAGCAGTACTTC; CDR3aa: CASSLQGPPSREKQYF
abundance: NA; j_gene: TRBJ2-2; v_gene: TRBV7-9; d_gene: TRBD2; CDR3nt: TGTGCCAGTACGACGGCGGGGAGGGCTAACACCGGGGAGCTGTTTTTT; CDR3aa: CASTTAGRANTGELFF
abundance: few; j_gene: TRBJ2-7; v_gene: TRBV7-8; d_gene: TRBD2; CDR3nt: TGTGCCAGCACCGTAGCGGGAGTAGGGGAGCAGTACTTC; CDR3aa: CASTVAGVGEQYF
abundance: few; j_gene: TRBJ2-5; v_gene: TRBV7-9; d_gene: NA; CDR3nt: TGTGCCAGCAGCGGAGAAGAGACCCAGTACTTC; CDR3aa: CASSGEETQYF
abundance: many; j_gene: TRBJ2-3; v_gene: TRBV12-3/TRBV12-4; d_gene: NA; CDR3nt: TGTGCCGGGTCAAGGACTAGCACAGATACGCAGTATTTT; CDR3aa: CAGSRTSTDTQYF
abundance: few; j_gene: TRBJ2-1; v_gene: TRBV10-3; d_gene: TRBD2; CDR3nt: TGTGCCATAGGGACTAGCGTATACAATGAGCAGTTCTTC; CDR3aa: CAIGTSVYNEQFF
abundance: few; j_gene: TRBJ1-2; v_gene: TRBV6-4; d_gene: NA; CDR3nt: TGTGCCAGCAGTGACTCGAATGATGGTCCAGGACAGTCTCCTTACTATGGCTACACCTTC; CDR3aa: CASSDSNDGPGQSPYYGYTF
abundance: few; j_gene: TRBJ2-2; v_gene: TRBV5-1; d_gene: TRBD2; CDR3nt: TGCGCCAGCAGCCCCCCCCAAGCGGGAGGTTCCGGGGAGCTGTTTTTT; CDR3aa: CASSPPQAGGSGELFF
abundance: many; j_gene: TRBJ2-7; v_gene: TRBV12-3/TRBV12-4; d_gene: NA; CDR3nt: TGTGCCAGCAGGAAAGGGACTTCTATCCTCGGCGAGCAGTACTTC; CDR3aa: CASRKGTSILGEQYF
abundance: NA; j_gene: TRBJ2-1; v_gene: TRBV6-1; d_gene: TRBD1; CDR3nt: TGTGCCAGCAGTACCTCTACAGGGGTCAGGGGCAATGAGCAGTTCTTC; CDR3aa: CASSTSTGVRGNEQFF
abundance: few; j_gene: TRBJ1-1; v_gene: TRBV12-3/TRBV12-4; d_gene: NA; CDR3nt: TGTGCCAGCAGCCCTCCCGTAACTGAAGCTTTCTTT; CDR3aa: CASSPPVTEAFF
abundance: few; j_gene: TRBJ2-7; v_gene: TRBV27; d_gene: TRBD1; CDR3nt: TGTGCCACCGGGTACCCGGGACAGGGGGTTGAGCAGTACTTC; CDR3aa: CATGYPGQGVEQYF
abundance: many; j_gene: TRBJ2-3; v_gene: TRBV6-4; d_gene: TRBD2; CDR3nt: TGTGCCAGCAGTCCACTAGCGGGGGGAGCAGATACGCAGTATTTT; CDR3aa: CASSPLAGGADTQYF
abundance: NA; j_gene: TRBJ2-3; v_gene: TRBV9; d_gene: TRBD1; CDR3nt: TGTGCCAGCAGCCCCGGGACAGCTCTTCACCGAGATACGCAGTATTTT; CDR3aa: CASSPGTALHRDTQYF